Listed here are 27 T cell receptor beta chains from one sample, sequenced in a study of cytomegalovirus exposure and HLA in healthy donors. The PCR had 60 Vbeta and 13 Jbeta primers. TCRdb keeps only in-frame clones here, not all; method: immunoSEQ multiplex PCR. The table records under 200,000 clones, about 68% of them present only once. Specimen: PBMCs. These receptors originate from a female donor in good health and CMV-seronegative.

The chain uses TRBV4-1 and TRBJ2-7; tentative D call: TRBD1 (6 bases). In germline, CDR1 is MGHRA, CDR2 YSYEKL. V gave up 6 bases and J gave up 6 bases, with 9 bases separating them. The CDR3 loop spans 11 amino acids. For the CDR3, the DNA is TGCGCCAGCAGTCAGGGGTTCGAGCAGTACTTC. Translated: CASSQGFEQYF.

This clone has more than one count but fewer than ten. V and J are TRBV19 and TRBJ1-5; 9 bases agree with TRBD1. The germline CDR1 and CDR2 sequences are LNHDA and SQIVND (reference sequence). V gave up 3 bases and J gave up 7 bases; unmatched junction bases: 1. The CDR3 length is 13 residues. In DNA form, the CDR3 reads TGTGCCAGTAGTATCGGACAGGGGCAGCCCCAGCATTTT. This gives the protein CASSIGQGQPQHF.

The V and J genes are TRBV5-1 and TRBJ1-1, with D hard to call. Looked up from germline, CDR1 is SGHRS and CDR2 is YFSETQ. V lost 2 bases to trimming and J lost 5 bases, with 10 bases between them. The CDR3 sequence is 13 residues long. CDR3 loop: CASSFQISTEAFF. CDR3 DNA: TGCGCCAGCAGCTTTCAGATATCTACTGAAGCTTTCTTT. Full variable domain (remainder filled in from reference TRBV5-1 and TRBJ1-1): KAGVTQTPRYLIKTRGQQVTLSCSPISGHRSVSWYQQTPGQGLQFLFEYFSETQRNKGNFPGRFSGRQFSNSRSEMNVSTLELGDSALYLCASSFQISTEAFFGQGTRLTVV.

The chain has TRBV7-2 and TRBJ1-5; 8 bases map to TRBD1. With V trimmed by 1 base and J by 9 bases, 8 bases remained unmatched. The germline gives CDR1 SGHTA, CDR2 FQGNSA. The CDR3 is 15 residues long. CDR3 bases: TGTGCCAGCAGCTTAGAGGGGACAGGCCCTAGGCCCCAGCATTTT. Translating gives CASSLEGTGPRPQHF.

The DNA of the CDR3 is TGTGCCAGCAGTGGCGTCTTGAGGCAGTACTTC. Translating it yields CASSGVLRQYF. This sequence joins TRBV25-1 and TRBJ2-7, with D unclear. V lost 4 bases to trimming and J lost 9 bases, with 10 bases between them. Germline assignment: CDR1 MGHDK and CDR2 SYGVNS. The CDR3 is 11 amino acids.

The V gene is TRBV29-1, the J gene TRBJ1-2; D is perhaps TRBD1 (6 bases). The CDR3 totals 13 residues. Germline values: CDR1 SQVTM, CDR2 ANQGSEA. Deletions cut 3 bases from V and 6 bases from J, with 14 bases between. CDR3 in amino acids: CSVESRGLHGYTF. Written as DNA, the CDR3 is TGCAGCGTTGAGAGCAGGGGTCTTCATGGCTACACCTTC.

The V call is TRBV18, the J call TRBJ2-1; the D is unclear. V shed 2 bases and J shed 5 bases, with 7 bases lying between them. Looked up from germline, CDR1 is KGHSH and CDR2 is LQKENI. The CDR3 has 13 amino acids. DNA of the CDR3: TGTGCCAGCTCACCAAGGCTAGACAATGAGCAGTTCTTC. It codes for CASSPRLDNEQFF.

The J gene is TRBJ1-5, the V gene TRBV15, with no clear D. Trimming shortened V by 7 bases and J by 3 bases, and 13 bases separated the two germline ends. The CDR3 spans 14 residues. Germline V CDR1 and CDR2: LNHNV, YYDKDF (reference sequence). DNA for the CDR3: TGTGCCACCATGAAGTCGGAGGACAATCAGCCCCAGCATTTT. This translates into CATMKSEDNQPQHF. The full variable domain, in which reference TRBV15 and TRBJ1-5 provide the parts outside the CDR3, is DAMVIQNPRYQVTQFGKPVTLSCSQTLNHNVMYWYQQKSSQAPKLLFHYYDKDFNNEADTPDNFQSRRPNTSFCFLDIRSPGLGDTAMYLCATMKSEDNQPQHFGDGTRLSIL.

About this clone itself: The same CDR3 can be traced to other DNA sequences in this sample. The rearrangement uses TRBV7-9 and TRBJ2-2; D unclear. V was trimmed by 5 bases and J by 2 bases, leaving 3 bases between them. This CDR3 region has 12 residues. Germline CDR1 reads SEHNR; CDR2 reads FQNEAQ (reference sequence). The CDR3 coding sequence is TGTGCCAGCAGCCTCAACACCGGGGAGCTGTTTTTT. This sequence encodes CASSLNTGELFF. Using reference TRBV7-9 and TRBJ2-2 for the parts outside the CDR3, the full variable domain is DTGVSQNPRHKITKRGQNVTFRCDPISEHNRLYWYRQTLGQGPEFLTYFQNEAQLEKSRLLSDRFSAERPKGSFSTLEIQRTEQGDSAMYLCASSLNTGELFFGEGSRLTVL.

This chain connects TRBV19 to TRBJ1-2; the D gene is possibly TRBD1 (6 bases). Trimming cost V 6 bases and J 4 bases, with 12 bases left between them. Germline CDR1 reads LNHDA; CDR2 reads SQIVND (reference sequence). The CDR3 loop spans 13 amino acids. The CDR3 region has the DNA TGTGCCAGTAGATCCCAGGACAGCTATGGCTACACCTTC. Translation gives CASRSQDSYGYTF.

The V and J genes are TRBV6-5 and TRBJ1-6, with TRBD1 as a possible D gene (6 bases). In germline, CDR1 is MNHEY, CDR2 SVGAGI. V lost 4 bases to trimming and J lost 5 bases, with 9 bases between them. The CDR3 runs 14 residues. The CDR3 sequence is CASSSGANNSPLHF. In nucleotides, the CDR3 is TGTGCCAGCAGTTCAGGGGCGAATAATTCACCCCTCCACTTT.

The J gene is TRBJ2-6, the V gene TRBV4-2; 7 nucleotides agree with TRBD2. The V gene end was trimmed by 0 bases and the J gene end by 4 bases; junction bases not matched to a gene: 9. This CDR3 spans 18 amino acids. Looked up from germline, CDR1 is LGHNA and CDR2 is YNFKEQ. The CDR3: CASSQEGGGLTGANVLTF. CDR3 nucleotides: TGTGCCAGCAGCCAAGAGGGCGGGGGACTAACAGGGGCCAACGTCCTGACTTTC.

V is TRBV6-1 and J is TRBJ1-1; D gene uncertain. Germline V gives CDR1 MNHNS, CDR2 SASEGT. V shed 0 bases and J shed 3 bases, with 5 bases lying between them. This CDR3 comprises 13 residues. CDR3 sequence reads: CASSEAEYTEAFF. CDR3 sequence (DNA): TGTGCCAGCAGTGAAGCGGAGTACACTGAAGCTTTCTTT.

Only one count was recorded for this clone. V is TRBV30 and J is TRBJ1-6, with D uncertain. The CDR3 is 14 residues long. Per germline, CDR1 GTSNPN and CDR2 SVGIG (reference sequence). V dropped 0 bases and J dropped 6 bases, with 9 bases sitting between them. The CDR3 loop reads CAWSVVDFNSPLHF. The CDR3 DNA is TGTGCCTGGAGTGTAGTAGACTTTAATTCACCCCTCCACTTT.

The rearrangement uses TRBV5-1 and TRBJ2-5, with D possibly TRBD2 on 5 matching bases. Between the trimmed V and J ends, which lost 5 bases and 4 bases, there was a span of 15 bases. The CDR3 spans 14 residues. The germline gives CDR1 SGHRS, CDR2 YFSETQ. The CDR3 loop reads CASRGSSGGETQYF. As DNA, the CDR3 is TGCGCCAGCAGGGGGTCTTCAGGAGGAGAGACCCAGTACTTC.

This chain uses TRBV7-2 with TRBJ1-5, with D perhaps matching TRBD1 (5 bases). The CDR3 is made up of 13 amino acids. V was cut by 7 bases and J by 5 bases, with 12 bases left in between. The germline CDR1 and CDR2 sequences are SGHTA and FQGNSA. The CDR3 sequence: CASTPGVDQPQHF. As DNA, the CDR3 is TGTGCCAGCACCCCGGGGGTAGATCAGCCCCAGCATTTT.

This clone was picked up one time. The gene calls are TRBV4-3 and TRBJ2-3; D possibly corresponds to TRBD1 (7 bases). The CDR3 is 15 amino acids. CDR1 is LGHNA, CDR2 YSLEER, per germline. V lost 5 bases and J lost 3, with 15 bases in between. CDR3 coding DNA: TGCGCCAGCAGCTCTCGGACAGGACTAACAGATACGCAGTATTTT. This translates into CASSSRTGLTDTQYF.

The chain couples TRBV7-2 to TRBJ1-2; 10 bases align to TRBD1. Germline lookup yields CDR1 SGHTA and CDR2 FQGNSA. The CDR3 covers 19 residues. V trimming: 5 bases; J trimming: 2 bases; junction bases outside the gene matches: 17. The CDR3, as DNA: TGTGCCAGCAGCCCCCGTACTACCGGGACAGGGGTCCGAAACTATGGCTACACCTTC. It is translated as CASSPRTTGTGVRNYGYTF.

The J gene is TRBJ2-1, the V gene TRBV6-5; 7 bases are shared with TRBD1. In germline, CDR1 is MNHEY, CDR2 SVGAGI. Trimming took 3 bases from V and 8 from J; bases not matched to a gene: 7. The CDR3 spans 14 residues. This CDR3 reads CASSYIIDRDEQFF. CDR3 DNA sequence: TGTGCCAGCAGTTATATTATTGACAGGGATGAGCAGTTCTTC.

This chain uses TRBV27 with TRBJ2-7; a weak D match, TRBD2 (6 bases). In germline, CDR1 is MNHEY, CDR2 SMNVEV (reference sequence). Trimming pared 3 bases from V and 10 bases from J, leaving 16 bases between. This CDR3 is 13 amino acids long. The CDR3 spells CASSFSPGLEQYF. In DNA, the CDR3 is TGTGCCAGCAGTTTCTCCCCGGGACTGGAACAGTACTTC.

This chain connects TRBV7-3 to TRBJ1-6, with D perhaps TRBD1 (5 bases). CDR3 length: 13 amino acids. CDR1 SGHTA and CDR2 FQGTGA come from the germline V gene. Deletions cut 3 bases from V and 13 bases from J, with 13 bases between. This CDR3 is CASSLGGGSPLHF. CDR3 nucleotide sequence: TGTGCCAGCAGCTTGGGCGGGGGGTCCCCCCTCCACTTT. The entire variable domain, with the rest obtained from reference TRBV7-3 and TRBJ1-6, is as follows: GAGVSQTPSNKVTEKGKYVELRCDPISGHTALYWYRQSLGQGPEFLIYFQGTGAADDSGLPNDRFFAVRPEGSVSTLKIQRTERGDSAVYLCASSLGGGSPLHFGNGTRLTVT.

The rearrangement links TRBV4-2 to TRBJ2-5, with 7 bases aligning to TRBD2. The DNA end is more similar to TRBJ2-7, so the J call may be wrong. This CDR3 is built from 13 residues. Germline-derived CDR1 and CDR2 are LGHNA and YNFKEQ. DNA for the CDR3: TGTGCCAGCAGCCAAGAGGGAGGGGCCGAGCAGTACTTC. It yields the protein CASSQEGGAEQYF.

The chain carries TRBV6-5 and TRBJ1-2, with 7 positions matching TRBD1. Losses at the gene ends were 6 bases for V and 5 bases for J; bases not matched to a gene: 9. Germline loops: CDR1 MNHEY, CDR2 SVGAGI. This CDR3 comprises 14 residues. CDR3 sequence reads: CASRQIGTDYGYTF. The CDR3 DNA follows: TGTGCCAGCAGACAGATTGGGACAGATTATGGCTACACCTTC.

V usage is TRBV10-3 and J usage is TRBJ1-5, with D perhaps TRBD1 (5 bases). Trimming took 0 bases from V and 0 from J, leaving 12 bases between them. CDR3 length: 17 amino acids. Looked up from germline, CDR1 is ENHRY and CDR2 is SYGVKD. The CDR3 here is CAISESWGRDSNQPQHF. For the CDR3, the DNA is TGTGCCATCAGTGAGTCATGGGGCCGAGATAGCAATCAGCCCCAGCATTTT.

This clone came up once. The CDR3 loop reads CASSPPFMSGELFF. CDR3 bases: TGTGCCAGCAGCCCCCCGTTTATGAGCGGGGAGCTGTTTTTT. The chain joins TRBV5-6 to TRBJ2-2; D is unclear. The CDR3 runs 14 residues. Trimming removed 4 bases at V and 7 bases at J, with 14 bases between. Germline CDR1 is SGHDT and CDR2 is YYEEEE. The complete variable domain, with remaining parts taken from reference TRBV5-6 and TRBJ2-2, reads DAGVTQSPTHLIKTRGQQVTLRCSPKSGHDTVSWYQQALGQGPQFIFQYYEEEERQRGNFPDRFSGHQFPNYSSELNVNALLLGDSALYLCASSPPFMSGELFFGEGSRLTVL.

The chain joins TRBV27 to TRBJ2-7; TRBD2 matches 14 bases. V lost 5 bases, J lost 5 bases, and 11 bases stayed unmatched. CDR1 is MNHEY and CDR2 is SMNVEV in the germline V gene (reference sequence). This CDR3 comprises 17 residues. The CDR3 loop is CASSIGRGTSGSDEQYF. The CDR3 coding sequence is TGTGCCAGCAGTATCGGCAGGGGGACTAGCGGGAGCGACGAGCAGTACTTC.

The J gene is TRBJ2-7, the V gene TRBV5-1, with 12 nucleotides matching TRBD1. The CDR3 covers 14 residues. The J segment lost 6 bases and the V segment lost 4 bases, leaving 5 bases of the junction unmatched. From germline, CDR1 is SGHRS and CDR2 YFSETQ. As DNA, the CDR3 is TGCGCCAGCAGCAGCCGGGACAGGGGGCCCGAGCAGTACTTC. This encodes CASSSRDRGPEQYF.